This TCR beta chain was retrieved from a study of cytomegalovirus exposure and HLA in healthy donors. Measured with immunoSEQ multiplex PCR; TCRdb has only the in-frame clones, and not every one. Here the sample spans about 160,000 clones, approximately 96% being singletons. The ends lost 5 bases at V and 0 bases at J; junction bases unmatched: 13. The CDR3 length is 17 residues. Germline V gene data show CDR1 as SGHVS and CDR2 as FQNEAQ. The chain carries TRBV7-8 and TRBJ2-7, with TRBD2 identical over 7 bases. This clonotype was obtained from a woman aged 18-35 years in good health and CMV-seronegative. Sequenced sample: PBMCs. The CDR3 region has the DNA TGTGCCAGCAGCACCCACCGACTAGCTCAGGGCTCCTACGAGCAGTACTTC. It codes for CASSTHRLAQGSYEQYF.